There are many counts of the clone carrying this TCR beta chain. The CDR3 is 16 residues long. From germline, CDR1 is SGHAT and CDR2 FQDESV (reference sequence). The ends were cut back, 4 bases at V and 0 bases at J, with 13 bases in the middle. The data originate from a study of blood T cells in healthy people across ages. Across the study: Capture by template switching was about one barcoded beta molecule per two T cells.

A sample-barcoded 5' primer and a J-beta primer mix were used in a second PCR of roughly 6 to 12 cycles. TCRdb reprocessed the 5' RACE reads with MiXCR, giving one entry per CDR3 protein. The sample has about 1.5 million distinct CDR3 sequences, roughly 43% seen once. The origin of this receptor is a woman aged 18-29 years in good health. V is TRBV11-1 and J is TRBJ2-1; no clear D gene. The material sequenced was blood. CDR3 DNA sequence: TGTGCCAGCAGCTCCGGTGGGTTGAGCTCCTACAATGAGCAGTTCTTC. Amino acid sequence: CASSSGGLSSYNEQFF.